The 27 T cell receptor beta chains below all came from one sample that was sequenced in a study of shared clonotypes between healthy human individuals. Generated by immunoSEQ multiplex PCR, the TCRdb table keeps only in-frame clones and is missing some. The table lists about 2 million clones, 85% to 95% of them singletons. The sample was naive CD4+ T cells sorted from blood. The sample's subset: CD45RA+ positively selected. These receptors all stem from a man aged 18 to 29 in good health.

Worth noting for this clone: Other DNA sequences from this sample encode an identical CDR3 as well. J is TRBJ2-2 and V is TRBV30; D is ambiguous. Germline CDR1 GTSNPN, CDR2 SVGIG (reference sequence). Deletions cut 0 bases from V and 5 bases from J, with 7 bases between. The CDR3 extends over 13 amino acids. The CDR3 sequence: CAWSVMGTGELFF. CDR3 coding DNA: TGTGCCTGGAGTGTAATGGGGACCGGGGAGCTGTTTTTT.

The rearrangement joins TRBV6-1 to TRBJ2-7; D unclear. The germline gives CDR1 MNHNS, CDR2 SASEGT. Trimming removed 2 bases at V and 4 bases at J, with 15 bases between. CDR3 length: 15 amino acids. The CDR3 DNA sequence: TGTGCCAGCAGTGAACTCTCCCCTGGGCGGTACGAGCAGTACTTC. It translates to CASSELSPGRYEQYF.

The CDR3 nucleotides read TGTGCCAGCAGCTTAGGATACGGGACAGGGGTCACCGGGGAGCTGTTTTTT. Translated: CASSLGYGTGVTGELFF. V and J are TRBV7-2 and TRBJ2-2; 10 positions agree with TRBD1. J was trimmed by 4 bases and V by 1 base; bases with no gene match: 6. CDR1 SGHTA and CDR2 FQGNSA come from the germline V gene. The CDR3 is 17 amino acids.

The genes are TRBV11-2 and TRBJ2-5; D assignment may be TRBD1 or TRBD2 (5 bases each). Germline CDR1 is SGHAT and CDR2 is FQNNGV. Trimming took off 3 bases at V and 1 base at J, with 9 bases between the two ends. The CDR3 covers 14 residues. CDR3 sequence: CASSFGTVQETQYF. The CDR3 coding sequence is TGTGCCAGCAGCTTTGGGACGGTCCAAGAGACCCAGTACTTC.

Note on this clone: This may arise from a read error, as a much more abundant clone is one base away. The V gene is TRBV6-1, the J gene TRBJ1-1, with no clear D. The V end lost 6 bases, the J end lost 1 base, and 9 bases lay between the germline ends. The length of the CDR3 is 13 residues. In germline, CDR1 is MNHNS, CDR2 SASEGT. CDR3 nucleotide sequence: TGTGCCAGCAGCCGGCCAGGGAACACTGAAGCTTTCTTT. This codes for CASSRPGNTEAFF.

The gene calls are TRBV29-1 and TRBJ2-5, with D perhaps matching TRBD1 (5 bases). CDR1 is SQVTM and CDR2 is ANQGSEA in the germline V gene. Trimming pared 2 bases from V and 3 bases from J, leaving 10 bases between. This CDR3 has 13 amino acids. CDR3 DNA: TGCAGCGTTGAACTAACGGACAAAGAGACCCAGTACTTC. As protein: CSVELTDKETQYF.

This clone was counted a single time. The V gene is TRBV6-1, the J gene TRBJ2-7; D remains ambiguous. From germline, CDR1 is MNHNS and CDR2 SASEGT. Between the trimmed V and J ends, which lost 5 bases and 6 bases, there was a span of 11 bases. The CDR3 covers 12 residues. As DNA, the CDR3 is TGTGCCAGCAGTCGCCCAACGGGCGAGCAGTACTTC. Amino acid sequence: CASSRPTGEQYF.

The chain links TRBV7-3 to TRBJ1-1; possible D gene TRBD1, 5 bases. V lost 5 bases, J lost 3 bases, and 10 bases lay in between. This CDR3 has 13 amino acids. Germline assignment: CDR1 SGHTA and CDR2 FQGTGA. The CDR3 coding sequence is TGTGCCAGCAGCCAGACAGTATACACTGAAGCTTTCTTT. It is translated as CASSQTVYTEAFF.

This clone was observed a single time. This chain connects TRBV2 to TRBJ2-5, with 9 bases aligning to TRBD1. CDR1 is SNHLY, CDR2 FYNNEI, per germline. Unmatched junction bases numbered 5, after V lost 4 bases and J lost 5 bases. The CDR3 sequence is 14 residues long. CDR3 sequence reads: CASSAGTGSETQYF. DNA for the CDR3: TGTGCCAGCAGTGCTGGGACAGGGAGTGAGACCCAGTACTTC.

The CDR3 spells CAWSGQGGSGNTIYF. As DNA, the CDR3 is TGTGCCTGGAGTGGACAGGGTGGTTCTGGAAACACCATATATTTT. This chain joins TRBV30 and TRBJ1-3, with 7 nucleotides matching TRBD1. The CDR3 spans 15 residues. Germline values: CDR1 GTSNPN, CDR2 SVGIG (reference sequence). V lost 1 base to trimming and J lost 1 base; unmatched junction nucleotides: 4.

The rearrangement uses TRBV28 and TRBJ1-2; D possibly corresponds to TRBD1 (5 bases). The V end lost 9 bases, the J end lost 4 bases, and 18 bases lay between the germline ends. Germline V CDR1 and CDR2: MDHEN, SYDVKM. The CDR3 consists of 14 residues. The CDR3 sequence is CASGRYTGAYGYTF. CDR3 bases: TGTGCCAGTGGCCGGTATACAGGTGCCTATGGCTACACCTTC.

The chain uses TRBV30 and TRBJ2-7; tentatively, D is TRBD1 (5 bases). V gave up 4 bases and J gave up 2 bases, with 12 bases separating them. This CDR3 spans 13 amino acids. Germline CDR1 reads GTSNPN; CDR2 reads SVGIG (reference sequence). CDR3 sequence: CAWNRQRTYEQYF. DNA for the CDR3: TGTGCCTGGAACAGACAGAGGACCTACGAGCAGTACTTC.

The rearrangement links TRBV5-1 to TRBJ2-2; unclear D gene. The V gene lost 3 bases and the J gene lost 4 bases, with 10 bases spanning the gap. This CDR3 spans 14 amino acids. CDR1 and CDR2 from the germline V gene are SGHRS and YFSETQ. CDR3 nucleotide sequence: TGCGCCAGCAGCTCCCTTGTGAGCACCGGGGAGCTGTTTTTT. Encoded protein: CASSSLVSTGELFF.

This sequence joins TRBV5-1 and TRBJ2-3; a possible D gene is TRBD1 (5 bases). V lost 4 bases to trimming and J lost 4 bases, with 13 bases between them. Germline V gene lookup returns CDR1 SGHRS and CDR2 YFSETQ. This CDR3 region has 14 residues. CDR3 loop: CASSPQTEADTQYF. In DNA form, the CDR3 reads TGCGCCAGCAGCCCACAGACAGAAGCAGATACGCAGTATTTT. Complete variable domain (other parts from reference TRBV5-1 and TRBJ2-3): KAGVTQTPRYLIKTRGQQVTLSCSPISGHRSVSWYQQTPGQGLQFLFEYFSETQRNKGNFPGRFSGRQFSNSRSEMNVSTLELGDSALYLCASSPQTEADTQYFGPGTRLTVL.

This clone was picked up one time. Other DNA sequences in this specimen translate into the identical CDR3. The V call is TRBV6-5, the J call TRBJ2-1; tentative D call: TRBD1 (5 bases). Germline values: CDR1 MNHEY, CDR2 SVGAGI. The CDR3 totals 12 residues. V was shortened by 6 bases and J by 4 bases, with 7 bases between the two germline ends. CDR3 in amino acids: CASSRTYNEQFF. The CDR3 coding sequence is TGTGCCAGCAGCCGGACATACAATGAGCAGTTCTTC.

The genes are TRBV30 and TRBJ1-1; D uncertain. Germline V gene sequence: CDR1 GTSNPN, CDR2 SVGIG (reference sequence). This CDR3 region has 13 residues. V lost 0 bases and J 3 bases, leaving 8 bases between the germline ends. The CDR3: CAWSVEGYTEAFF. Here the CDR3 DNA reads TGTGCCTGGAGTGTCGAGGGTTACACTGAAGCTTTCTTT.

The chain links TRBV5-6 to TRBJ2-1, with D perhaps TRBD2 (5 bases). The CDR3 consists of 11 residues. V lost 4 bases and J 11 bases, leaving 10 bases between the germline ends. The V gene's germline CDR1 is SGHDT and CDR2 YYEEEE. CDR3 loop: CASSLRRQQFF. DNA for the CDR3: TGTGCCAGCAGCCTTCGGAGGCAGCAGTTCTTC.

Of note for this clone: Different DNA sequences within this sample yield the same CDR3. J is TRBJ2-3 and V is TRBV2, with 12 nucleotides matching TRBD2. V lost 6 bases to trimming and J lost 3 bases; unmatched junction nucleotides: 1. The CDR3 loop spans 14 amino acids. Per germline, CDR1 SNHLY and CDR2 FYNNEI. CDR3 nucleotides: TGTGCCAGCAGGACTAGCGGGAGTACAGATACGCAGTATTTT. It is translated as CASRTSGSTDTQYF.

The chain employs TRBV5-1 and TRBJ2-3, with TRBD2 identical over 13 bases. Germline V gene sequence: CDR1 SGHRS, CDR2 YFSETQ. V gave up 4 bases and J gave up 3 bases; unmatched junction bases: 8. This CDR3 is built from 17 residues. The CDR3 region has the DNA TGCGCCAGCAGCCGCGGACTAGCGGGGGTTGGAACAGATACGCAGTATTTT. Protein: CASSRGLAGVGTDTQYF.

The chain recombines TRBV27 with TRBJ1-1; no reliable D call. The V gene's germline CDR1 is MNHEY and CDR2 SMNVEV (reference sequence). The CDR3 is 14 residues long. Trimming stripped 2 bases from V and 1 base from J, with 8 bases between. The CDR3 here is CASSLGPTNTEAFF. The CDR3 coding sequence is TGTGCCAGCAGTTTAGGGCCGACGAACACTGAAGCTTTCTTT.

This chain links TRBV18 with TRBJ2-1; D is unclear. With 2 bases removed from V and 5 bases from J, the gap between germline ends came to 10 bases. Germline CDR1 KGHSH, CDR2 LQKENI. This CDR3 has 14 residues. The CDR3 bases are TGTGCCAGCTCACCAAGGCAGGCAGACAATGAGCAGTTCTTC. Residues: CASSPRQADNEQFF.

The DNA for the CDR3 is TGTGCCAGCAGCTTGGGTGGGACAGGAAAATCACCCCTCCACTTT. This codes for CASSLGGTGKSPLHF. The chain couples TRBV5-6 to TRBJ1-6; 8 nucleotides align to TRBD1. The CDR3 is 15 amino acids. CDR1 and CDR2 from the germline V gene are SGHDT and YYEEEE. The trim removed 0 bases at V and 10 bases at J, leaving 6 bases unmatched.

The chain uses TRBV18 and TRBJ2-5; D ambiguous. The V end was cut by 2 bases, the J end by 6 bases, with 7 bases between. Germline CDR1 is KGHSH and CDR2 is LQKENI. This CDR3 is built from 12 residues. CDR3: CASSPAEKTQYF. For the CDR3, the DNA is TGTGCCAGCTCACCAGCGGAAAAGACCCAGTACTTC.

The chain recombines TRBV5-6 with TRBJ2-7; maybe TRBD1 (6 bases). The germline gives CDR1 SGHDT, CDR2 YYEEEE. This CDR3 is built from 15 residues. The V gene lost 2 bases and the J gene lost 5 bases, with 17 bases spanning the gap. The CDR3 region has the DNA TGTGCCAGCAGCTTTATGGGGGCCCTAAGTCACGAGCAGTACTTC. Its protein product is CASSFMGALSHEQYF.

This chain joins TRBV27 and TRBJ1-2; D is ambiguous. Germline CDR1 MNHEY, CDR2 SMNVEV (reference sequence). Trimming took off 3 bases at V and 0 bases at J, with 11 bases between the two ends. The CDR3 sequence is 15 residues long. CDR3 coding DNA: TGTGCCAGCAGTTTTTCAGGCAGGACTAACTATGGCTACACCTTC. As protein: CASSFSGRTNYGYTF.

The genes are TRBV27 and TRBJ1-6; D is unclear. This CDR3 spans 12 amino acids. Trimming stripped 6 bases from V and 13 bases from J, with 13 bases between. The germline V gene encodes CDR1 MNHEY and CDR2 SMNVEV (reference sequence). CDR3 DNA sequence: TGTGCCAGCAGAACAACCCTTCTGCCCCTCCACTTT. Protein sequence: CASRTTLLPLHF.

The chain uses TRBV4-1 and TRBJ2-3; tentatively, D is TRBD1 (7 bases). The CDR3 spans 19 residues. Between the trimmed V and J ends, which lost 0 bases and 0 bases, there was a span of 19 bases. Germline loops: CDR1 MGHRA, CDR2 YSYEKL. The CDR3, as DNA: TGCGCCAGCAGCCAAGAAGGTTGGGCACAGGGGACTAGCACAGATACGCAGTATTTT. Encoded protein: CASSQEGWAQGTSTDTQYF.